The sequence of this TCR beta chain was determined in a study of blood T cells in healthy people across ages. Study results and limitations: With unsorted PBMCs, a conclusive comparison of naive versus antigen-experienced cells was not possible.

In the case of this clonotype: What it recognizes is unknown.

Then a second PCR, running roughly 7 to 11 cycles, was carried out with a sample-barcoded 5' primer and a J-beta primer mix. Each of the cDNA molecules was tagged by a template-switch adaptor with 12 random nucleotides. TCRdb processed the 5' RACE reads anew with MiXCR; each CDR3 protein has one entry. The sample shows about 650,000 distinct CDR3 sequences, roughly 30% of them seen only once. Donors gave roughly 9.1 milliliters of peripheral blood apiece. The receptor comes from a woman of 80 years or more in good health. Material: blood.

The CDR3 here is CATSRDMLAGAGANVLTF. For the CDR3, the DNA is TGTGCCACCAGCAGAGATATGCTGGCGGGCGCCGGGGCCAACGTCCTGACTTTC. V and J are TRBV15 and TRBJ2-6, with D possibly being TRBD2 (5 bases). In germline, CDR1 is LNHNV, CDR2 YYDKDF (reference sequence). This CDR3 contains 18 residues. V was trimmed by 0 bases and J by 4 bases, leaving 16 bases between them.